This T cell receptor beta chain came from a study of T cell responses to AZD1222 COVID-19 vaccine. Points from the study as a whole: Among spike-specific TCRs, nearly half reportedly target unmutated variant regions.

After removal of 3 bases from V and 3 bases from J, the junction contained 6 bases not matched to a gene. The CDR3 covers 16 residues. CDR1 and CDR2 from the germline V gene are KGHSH and LQKENI. This table comes from immunoSEQ multiplex PCR, and its TCRdb copy is limited to in-frame clones, with some not included. The sample records tens of thousands of clones, 90% being singletons. In the case of this clone: Its antigen is as yet unknown.

The TCR sequence derives from an adult in good health. Sequences were derived from peripheral blood, sampled on day 0 of AZD1222 vaccination. The chain combines TRBV18 with TRBJ2-3, with 10 bases lining up with TRBD2. As DNA, the CDR3 is TGTGCCAGCTCACCGTTAGCGGGGGGTGAGACAGATACGCAGTATTTT. It yields the protein CASSPLAGGETDTQYF.